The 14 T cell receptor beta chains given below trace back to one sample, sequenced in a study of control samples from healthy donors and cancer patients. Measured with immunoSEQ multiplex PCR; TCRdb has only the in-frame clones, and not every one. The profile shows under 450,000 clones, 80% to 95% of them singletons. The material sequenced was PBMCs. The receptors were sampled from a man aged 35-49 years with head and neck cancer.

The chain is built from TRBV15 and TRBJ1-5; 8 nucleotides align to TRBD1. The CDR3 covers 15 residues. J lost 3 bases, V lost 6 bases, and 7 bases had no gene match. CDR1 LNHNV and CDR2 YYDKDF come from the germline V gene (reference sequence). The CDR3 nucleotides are TGTGCCACCAGAAGGGGACAGGCATTCAATCAGCCCCAGCATTTT. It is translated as CATRRGQAFNQPQHF.

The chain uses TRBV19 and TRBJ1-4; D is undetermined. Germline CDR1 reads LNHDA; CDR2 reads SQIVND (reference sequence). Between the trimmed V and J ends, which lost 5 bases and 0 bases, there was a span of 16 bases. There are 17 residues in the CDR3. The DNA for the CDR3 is TGTGCCAGTAGTTCCCCCCACAACACGGCAACTAATGAAAAACTGTTTTTT. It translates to CASSSPHNTATNEKLFF.

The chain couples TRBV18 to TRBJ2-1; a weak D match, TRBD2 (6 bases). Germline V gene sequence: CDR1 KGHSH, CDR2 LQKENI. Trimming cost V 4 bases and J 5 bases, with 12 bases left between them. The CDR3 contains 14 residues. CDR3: CASSRMTGDNEQFF. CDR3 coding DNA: TGTGCCAGCTCACGTATGACGGGGGACAATGAGCAGTTCTTC. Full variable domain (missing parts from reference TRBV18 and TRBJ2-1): NAGVMQNPRHLVRRRGQEARLRCSPMKGHSHVYWYRQLPEEGLKFMVYLQKENIIDESGMPKERFSAEFPKEGPSILRIQQVVRGDSAAYFCASSRMTGDNEQFFGPGTRLTVL.

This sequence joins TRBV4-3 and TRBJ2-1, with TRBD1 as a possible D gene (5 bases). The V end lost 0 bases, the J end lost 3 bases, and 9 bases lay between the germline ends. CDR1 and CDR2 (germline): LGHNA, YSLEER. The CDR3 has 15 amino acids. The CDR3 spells CASSQDGRVYNEQFF. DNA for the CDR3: TGCGCCAGCAGCCAAGATGGCAGGGTCTACAATGAGCAGTTCTTC.

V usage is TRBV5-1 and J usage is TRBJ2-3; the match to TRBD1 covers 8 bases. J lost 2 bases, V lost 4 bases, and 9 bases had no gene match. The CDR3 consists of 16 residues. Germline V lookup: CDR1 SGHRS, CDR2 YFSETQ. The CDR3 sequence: CASSPNDRGHTDTQYF. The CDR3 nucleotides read TGCGCCAGCAGCCCGAATGACAGGGGCCACACAGATACGCAGTATTTT.

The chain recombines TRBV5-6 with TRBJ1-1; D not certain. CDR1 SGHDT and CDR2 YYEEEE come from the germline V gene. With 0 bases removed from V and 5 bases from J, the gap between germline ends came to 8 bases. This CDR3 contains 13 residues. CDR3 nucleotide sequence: TGTGCCAGCAGCTTGGCGGTTGGGACTGAAGCTTTCTTT. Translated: CASSLAVGTEAFF.

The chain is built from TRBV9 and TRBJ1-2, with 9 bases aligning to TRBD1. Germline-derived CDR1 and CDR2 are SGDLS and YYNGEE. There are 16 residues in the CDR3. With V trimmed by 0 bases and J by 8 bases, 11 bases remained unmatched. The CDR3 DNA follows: TGTGCCAGCAGCGTAGACTCCAGGGGACAGGGAGGCGGCTACACCTTC. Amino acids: CASSVDSRGQGGGYTF.

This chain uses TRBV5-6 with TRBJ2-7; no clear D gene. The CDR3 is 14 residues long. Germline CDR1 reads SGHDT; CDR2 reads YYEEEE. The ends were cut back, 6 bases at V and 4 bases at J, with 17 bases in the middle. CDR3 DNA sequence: TGTGCCAGCACCGGACGTGGGAAAGGATACGAGCAGTACTTC. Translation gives CASTGRGKGYEQYF.

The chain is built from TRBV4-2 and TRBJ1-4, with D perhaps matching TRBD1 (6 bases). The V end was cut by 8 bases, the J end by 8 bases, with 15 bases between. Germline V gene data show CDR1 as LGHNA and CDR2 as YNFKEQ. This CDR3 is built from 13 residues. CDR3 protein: CASGGPGQEKLFF. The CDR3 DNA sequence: TGTGCCAGCGGGGGGCCAGGGCAGGAAAAACTGTTTTTT.

For the CDR3, the DNA is TGTGCCAGCAGTTCCGACAGGGATCAGCCCCAGCATTTT. Translating it yields CASSSDRDQPQHF. V and J are TRBV27 and TRBJ1-5, with 7 bases aligning to TRBD1. The CDR3 has 13 amino acids. Germline V gene data show CDR1 as MNHEY and CDR2 as SMNVEV (reference sequence). Losses at the gene ends were 4 bases for V and 5 bases for J; bases not matched to a gene: 2.

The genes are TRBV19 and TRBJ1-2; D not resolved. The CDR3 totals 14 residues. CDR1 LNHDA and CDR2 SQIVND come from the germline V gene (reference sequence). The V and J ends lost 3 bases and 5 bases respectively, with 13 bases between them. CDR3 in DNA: TGTGCCAGTAGTATGAATACCGTTACATATGGCTACACCTTC. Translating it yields CASSMNTVTYGYTF.

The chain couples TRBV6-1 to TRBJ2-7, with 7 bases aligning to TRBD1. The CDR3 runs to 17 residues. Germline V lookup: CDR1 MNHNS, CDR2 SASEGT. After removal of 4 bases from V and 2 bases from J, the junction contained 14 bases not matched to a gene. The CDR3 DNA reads TGTGCCAGCAGTGGGGGGATCGGGGACAGTGACACCTACGAGCAGTACTTC. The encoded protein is CASSGGIGDSDTYEQYF.

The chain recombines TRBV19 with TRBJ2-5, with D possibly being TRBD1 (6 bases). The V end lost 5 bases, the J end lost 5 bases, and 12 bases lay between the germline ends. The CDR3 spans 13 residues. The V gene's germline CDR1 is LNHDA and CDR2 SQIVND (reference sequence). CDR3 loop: CASSYRAEETQYF. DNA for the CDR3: TGTGCCAGTAGTTACAGGGCGGAGGAGACCCAGTACTTC.

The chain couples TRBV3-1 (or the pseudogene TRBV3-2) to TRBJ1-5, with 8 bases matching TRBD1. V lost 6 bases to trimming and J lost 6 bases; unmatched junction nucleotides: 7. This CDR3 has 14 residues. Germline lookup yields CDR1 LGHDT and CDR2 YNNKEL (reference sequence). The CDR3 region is CASSPDRVGQPQHF. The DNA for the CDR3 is TGTGCCAGCAGTCCGGACAGGGTGGGTCAGCCCCAGCATTTT.